This T cell receptor beta chain was profiled in a study of blood T cells in healthy people across ages. Each donor's blood draw was 8.5 to 10 milliliters of peripheral blood. Isolation per sample recovered at least 7 million PBMCs. Sample-barcoded 5' priming and a J-beta primer mix drove a second PCR of roughly 7 to 11 cycles. TCRdb processed the 5' RACE reads anew with MiXCR; each CDR3 protein has one entry. Of approximately 780,000 distinct CDR3 sequences listed, approximately 24% are singletons. The CDR3 consists of 13 residues. Germline CDR1 is SNHLY and CDR2 is FYNNEI. V lost 7 bases, J lost 6 bases, and 16 bases lay in between. This sample also belongs to another study, concerning T cells of mothers and their children.

Sequencing was carried out using blood. The chain employs TRBV2 and TRBJ2-7, with TRBD1 as a possible D gene (8 bases). The sequence was obtained from a boy aged 5-17 years in good health. The CDR3 loop is CASMPTGEGEQYF. The CDR3 DNA reads TGTGCCAGCATGCCGACAGGGGAGGGCGAGCAGTACTTC. The full variable domain, rest sourced from reference TRBV2 and TRBJ2-7, is EPEVTQTPSHQVTQMGQEVILRCVPISNHLYFYWYRQILGQKVEFLVSFYNNEISEKSEIFDDQFSVERPDGSNFTLKIRSTKLEDSAMYFCASMPTGEGEQYFGPGTRLTVT.